The following is a TCR beta chain sequence with its context. Antigen: not known. Each CDR3 protein gets one entry after TCRdb re-called the 5' RACE reads with MiXCR. There are roughly 5,000 distinct CDR3 sequences in the sample; 7.8% occur only once, and about 15% lies in the top ten. This sample was included in a study of spatial heterogeneity in lung cancer. Findings and limits, study-wide: Expanded intratumoral alpha and beta TCR counts tracked tumor mutation counts.

Stated time point: sample taken at primary tumor resection. The CDR3 loop spans 15 amino acids. Germline CDR1 and CDR2: SNHLY and FYNNEI. V dropped 6 bases and J dropped 5; count of bases not matched to a gene: 7. This sample comprised lung tumor tissue, obtained at surgery. This TCR was sampled from a female donor with early-stage non-small cell lung cancer. V and J are TRBV2 and TRBJ2-2, with 9 bases lining up with TRBD1. The CDR3 sequence is CASSSQGAWTGELFF. The CDR3 bases are TGTGCCAGCAGCTCACAGGGGGCTTGGACCGGGGAGCTGTTTTTT.